What follows is one T cell receptor beta chain and its context. Only a few counts were recorded for this clone. No antigen is known for it. It has no much larger one-base neighbor in the sample; base qualities were not kept. This sample was included in a study of cytomegalovirus exposure and HLA in healthy donors (dated by TCRdb to 2015 to 2018). Study-level background: In an earlier analysis of 587 of the donors, approximately 300 Gb of sequence data and approximately 100 million unique TCR beta sequences from 180 million or so T cells were reported. HLA typing covered class I and class II loci at four-digit resolution. An earlier analysis of 587 of the donors used high-throughput TCR beta sequencing to judge whether each TCR beta V gene segment behaved as functional or pseudogenic. Across approximately 400 genotyped donors of the cohort, an average of approximately 240,000 unique TCR beta nucleotide sequences per donor were sequenced, and approximately 17% of those sequences were non-productive. Of the approximately 400 genotyped donors, 81% fell in the genetic ancestry cluster associated with self-reported Caucasian donors. The T cell repertoires of about 700 subjects were profiled by immunosequencing and related to cytomegalovirus serostatus. Roughly five DR-DQ haplotypes were handled as single units for association and clustering, since linkage in the cohort was strong. Rather than using new phenotypic data, the later analysis identified candidate immune exposures from TCR beta sequences and from how often those sequences occurred across donors. A later analysis re-analyzed previously published TCR beta repertoires from roughly 630 donors and added high-resolution HLA genotyping to study TCR occurrence patterns. Genome-wide SNP genotypes for about three fifths of the 666 donors were used in a later genetic analysis, which treated that subset as a discovery cohort. To predict cytomegalovirus infection status, the study combined high-throughput TCR immunosequencing, statistical association of individual TCRs with disease status, and machine learning. Donor age, sex, ethnicity and CMV serostatus were compiled alongside the repertoire data. The study aimed to test whether signatures of past pathogen exposure could be identified by cataloging public T cell receptors. Typing coverage differed by locus: A, B, C, DRB1 and DQB1 were typed in about 620-640 donors, DQA1 in 522, DPA1 in some 600, and DPB1 in 450 to 480. Every repertoire in the discovery cohort had been generated on one and the same sequencing platform. A separate validation cohort of approximately 120 different subjects was used in addition to the roughly 670-subject first cohort. Roughly 300 gigabases of sequencing data and approximately 85 million unique TCR sequences were included in an early release covering roughly 600 HLA-typed donors. Study-wide findings and limitations: In both the original and validation cohorts, the classifier was reported to diagnose cytomegalovirus status with high specificity and sensitivity. Sequencing depth was assumed to be roughly uniform across donors in the presence/absence analyses, though that assumption may not hold. Some IMGT-functional V segments, including TRBV6-2 and TRBV6-3, could not be distinguished by the 87-base-pair reads and were therefore excluded. In an earlier analysis of approximately 590 of the donors, most TCR beta V segments appeared in productive rearrangements about 87% or about 30% of the time, broadly matching IMGT annotations. Because HLA typing was unavailable for some donors at each locus, only the typed subset was used in association tests. A total of about 150 TCR beta chains were listed by the study as associated with cytomegalovirus. A further reported finding was that TCR beta sequences accurately predicted the HLA-A and HLA-B alleles for most subjects in the first cohort. Correlated functional status among segregating V segments might reflect linkage disequilibrium, but an unknown experimental factor could not be ruled out. According to a later analysis, parvovirus B19, influenza, CMV and Epstein-Barr virus appeared linked to several top co-occurrence clusters. V-gene and J-gene trimming of TCR beta chains was associated with a missense DCLRE1C variant in a later genetic analysis, and the association was replicated in an independent cohort. Most TCR sequences were seen in very few donors, while some public TCRs were found in many individuals. It was suggested by the authors that the approach could potentially be generalized to other disease states and immunological phenotypes. A later analysis found that TCR association rates varied across HLA loci, with DRB1 alleles showing the most associated TCRs and HLA-C alleles the fewest. According to a later genetic analysis, donors in an Asian-associated ancestry cluster had fewer N-insertions in productive TCRs than the approximately 630-donor mean. Three of the identified cytomegalovirus-associated TCR beta chains were confirmed in vitro to be specific for cytomegalovirus antigens. Immune exposure information for the cohort was limited to CMV serostatus. Because counts were too low, about 15 rarely observed V segments, including chromosome 9 orphons, were left out of the earlier analysis of roughly 600 of the donors. A cluster of highly shared sequence variants was judged likely to represent a technical artifact of the sequencing pipeline. Most CMV-associated TCR beta chains appeared to be HLA-restricted in a later analysis, and the HLA associations seemed to be driven largely by CMV exposure. A later analysis found that HLA-associated TCR beta chains were more clonally expanded and had lower generation probabilities than equally common non-associated chains. When HLA alleles, especially DR and DQ, strongly co-occurred, TCR associations were difficult to assign to individual alleles. At a false discovery rate of 0.05, a later analysis linked 15,000 to 20,000 TCR beta sequences to specific HLA alleles. Only TCR beta chains were sequenced in this cohort, and the absence of alpha or paired-chain data limited detectable features.

From the germline V gene, CDR1 is SGHRS and CDR2 is YFSETQ. Including the terminal cysteine and phenylalanine, the CDR3 comprises 13 residues. The entry retains the CDR3 DNA only, 39 bases that are in frame from base 1. V sheds 4 bases and J sheds 5 bases, leaving 12 bases between their ends. In total, fewer than 750 healthy bone marrow donors made up the cohort. At the time of sampling, all cohort members were nominally healthy, though unrecorded immune exposures were likely present. The donor was CMV seropositive and was included in the group of approximately 300 seropositive cohort members. A peripheral blood sample was collected from each donor, and TCR beta sequencing was performed on peripheral blood mononuclear cells. Genomic DNA extraction from the blood cell samples was performed with the Qiagen DNeasy Blood Extraction Kit. The library was obtained by the immunoSEQ multiplex PCR assay. A mixture of 60 forward primers for TCR Vbeta segments and 13 reverse primers for TCR Jbeta segments was used in the multiplex PCR. A multiplex PCR assay on genomic DNA amplified the CDR3 region of rearranged TCR beta genes. Amplified TCR beta libraries were sequenced as 87-base-pair reads on the Illumina HiSeq System. In the paper's pipeline: Across the roughly 600 repertoires, a later analysis counted around 80 million unique TCR beta chains, approximately 10 million of which were shared by at least two donors. To remove PCR and sequencing errors, raw reads were error-corrected and collapsed into unique sequences using a nearest-neighbor algorithm that merged closely related sequences. Alignment of CDR3 sequences to IMGT reference sequences was used to assign V, D and J gene segments. Each retained sequence needed at least a six-nucleotide match to both a V gene segment and a J gene segment. A rearrangement was called productive if the CDR3 had no stop codons and remained in frame with V and J, and every other rearrangement was called non-productive. CDR3 was defined according to IMGT convention as the region running from the second conserved V-encoded cysteine to the conserved J-encoded phenylalanine. The earlier analysis of some 600 of the donors excluded sequences that lacked an unambiguous match to a single V gene segment. In an earlier analysis of approximately 560 of the donors, a V segment was called functional when productive rearrangements were above 56.7%, and segregating when the standard deviation between donors exceeded 5%. A statistical classification framework was developed to diagnose cytomegalovirus status using the catalog of TCR beta chain sequences. V and J gene assignment, in a later analysis, came from comparing TCR nucleotide sequences with IMGT/GENE-DB human TR gene sequences. Using the TCRdist pipeline, a later analysis assigned CDR3 sequences along with most-parsimonious VDJ recombination scenarios. A later analysis defined each TCR beta chain by its CDR3 amino acid sequence plus V-gene family, and excluded reads lacking a unique V-gene family. A later analysis removed nearly 600 highly shared, low-generation-probability nucleotide sequences to deal with suspected cross-contamination and a sequencing artifact. A later analysis calculated a clonal expansion index for each public chain from normalized within-repertoire ranks of inferred template counts. In a later analysis, generation probabilities were computed with a VDJ recombination model fitted to out-of-frame rearrangements, and the resulting probabilities were checked against IGoR. Hypergeometric tests were used in a later analysis to score TCR-TCR, TCR-HLA and TCR-CMV co-occurrence, with a repertoire-size bias correction applied to the TCR pairs. A later analysis estimated false discovery rates by permuting HLA or CMV assignments 20 times. In a later analysis, co-occurring TCRs were grouped using DBSCAN, with TCRdist sequence similarity added in when clustering inside HLA-allele-positive subsets. Repertoires with fewer than 30,000 or more than 120,000 public chains, plus five repertoires with anomalous nucleotide sharing, were excluded from co-occurrence clustering. Entries here come from immuneACCESS through TCRdb and include only in-frame sequences with V and J called. Some clones fail to appear in such tables; in the studies checked, an unresolved V gene covers under half of the shortfall, and the cause of the remainder is unknown. The V and J calls and clone size were taken over from that table, and D and trimming were inferred from the DNA. Recorded for this sample are about 180,000 clones; around 82% of them occurred a single time. The ten top clones hold roughly 13% of the sample.

The specimen sequenced was PBMCs. The chain is encoded by TRBV5-1 joined to TRBJ2-5; matching of 5 bases hints at TRBD1 as the D gene. The receptor comes from a woman in her forties or fifties in good health and CMV-seropositive. The CDR3 protein sequence reads: CASSVGHGETQYF. The DNA reads as follows: TGCGCCAGCAGCGTCGGACACGGGGAGACCCAGTACTTC.